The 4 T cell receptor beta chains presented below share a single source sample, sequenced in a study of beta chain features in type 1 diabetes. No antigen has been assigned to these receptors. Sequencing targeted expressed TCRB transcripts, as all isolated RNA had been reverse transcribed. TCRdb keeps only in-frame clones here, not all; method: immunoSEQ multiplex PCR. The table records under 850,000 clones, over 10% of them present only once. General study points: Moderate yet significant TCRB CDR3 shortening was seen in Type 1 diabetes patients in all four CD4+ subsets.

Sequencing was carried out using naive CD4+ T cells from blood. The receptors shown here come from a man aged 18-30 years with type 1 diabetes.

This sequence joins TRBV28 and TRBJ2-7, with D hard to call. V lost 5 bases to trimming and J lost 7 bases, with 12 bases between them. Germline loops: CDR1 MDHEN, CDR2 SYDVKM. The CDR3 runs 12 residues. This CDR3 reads CASSPPGREQYF. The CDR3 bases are TGTGCCAGCAGTCCGCCAGGAAGGGAGCAGTACTTC.

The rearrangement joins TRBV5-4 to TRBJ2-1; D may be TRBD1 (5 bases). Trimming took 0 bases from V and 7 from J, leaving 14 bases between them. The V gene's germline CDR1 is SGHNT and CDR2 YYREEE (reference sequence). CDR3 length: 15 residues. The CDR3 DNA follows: TGTGCCAGCAGCTTGGACTTAAGGGGCCCTAATGAGCAGTTCTTC. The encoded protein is CASSLDLRGPNEQFF.

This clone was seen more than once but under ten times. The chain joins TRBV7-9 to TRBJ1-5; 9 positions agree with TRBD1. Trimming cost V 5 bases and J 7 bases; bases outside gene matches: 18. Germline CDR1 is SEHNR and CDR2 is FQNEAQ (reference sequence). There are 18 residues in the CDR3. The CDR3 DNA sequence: TGTGCCAGCAGCCGTACTCAACAGGGGGCGAAGGATGGGCAGCCCCAGCATTTT. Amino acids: CASSRTQQGAKDGQPQHF.

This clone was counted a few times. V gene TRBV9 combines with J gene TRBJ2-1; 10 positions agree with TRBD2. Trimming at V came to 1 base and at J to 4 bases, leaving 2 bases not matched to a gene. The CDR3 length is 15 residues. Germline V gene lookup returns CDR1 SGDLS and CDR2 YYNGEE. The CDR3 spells CASSVLAGDYNEQFF. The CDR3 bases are TGTGCCAGCAGCGTACTAGCGGGGGATTACAATGAGCAGTTCTTC.